One and the same sample provided the 28 T cell receptor beta chains below, sequenced in a study of identical twins. TCRdb analysed the 5' RACE reads with MiXCR anew, one entry per CDR3 protein. The data hold more than 1.5 million distinct CDR3 sequences, with under 35% observed a single time. The sample taken for sequencing was cord blood. The receptors were gathered from a newborn girl in good health.

This rearrangement joins TRBV10-3 to TRBJ2-3; unclear D gene. The CDR3 is 16 residues long. Between the trimmed V and J ends, which lost 1 base and 2 bases, there was a span of 13 bases. The V gene's germline CDR1 is ENHRY and CDR2 SYGVKD. The CDR3 loop reads CAISEWPRLNTDTQYF. In nucleotides, the CDR3 is TGTGCCATCAGTGAGTGGCCGCGCTTAAACACAGATACGCAGTATTTT.

This clonotype was detected ten times or more. V usage is TRBV28 and J usage is TRBJ2-5; TRBD1 might be the D (5 bases). The germline V and J ends were trimmed by 3 bases and 3 bases, with 5 bases remaining between them. Germline CDR1 MDHEN, CDR2 SYDVKM. The CDR3 runs to 12 residues. In DNA, the CDR3 is TGTGCCAGCAGTTTCAGGGAAGAGACCCAGTACTTC. Its protein is CASSFREETQYF.

The chain combines TRBV4-1 with TRBJ1-6; D might be TRBD1 (6 bases). Germline V gives CDR1 MGHRA, CDR2 YSYEKL. Trimming stripped 1 base from V and 6 bases from J, with 10 bases between. This CDR3 has 15 amino acids. CDR3 region: CASSQARGGNSPLHF. The CDR3, as DNA: TGCGCCAGCAGCCAAGCCAGGGGCGGTAATTCACCCCTCCACTTT.

The chain uses TRBV20-1 and TRBJ2-5; D not resolved. Between the trimmed V and J ends, which lost 1 base and 0 bases, there was a span of 9 bases. The CDR3 runs 14 residues. Germline CDR1 reads DFQATT; CDR2 reads SNEGSKA (reference sequence). In nucleotides, the CDR3 is TGCAGTGCTAGAGTCCACTTGTACCAAGAGACCCAGTACTTC. As protein: CSARVHLYQETQYF.

This clonotype was observed a few times. This chain connects TRBV24-1 to TRBJ2-1; 11 bases map to TRBD1. Looked up from germline, CDR1 is KGHDR and CDR2 is SFDVKD. J lost 12 bases, V lost 6 bases, and 12 bases had no gene match. The length of the CDR3 is 15 residues. CDR3 region: CATSSAGTGGVRQFF. CDR3 coding DNA: TGTGCCACCAGTTCAGCCGGGACAGGGGGTGTACGGCAGTTCTTC.

This chain joins TRBV2 and TRBJ2-7; D is perhaps TRBD2 (6 bases). The CDR3 is 12 residues long. Germline-derived CDR1 and CDR2 are SNHLY and FYNNEI. V was clipped by 11 bases and J by 6 bases, with 17 bases between them. This chain's CDR3 is CASQVGGIEQYF. CDR3 coding DNA: TGTGCCTCACAGGTGGGGGGAATCGAGCAGTACTTC. Full variable domain (missing parts from reference TRBV2 and TRBJ2-7): EPEVTQTPSHQVTQMGQEVILRCVPISNHLYFYWYRQILGQKVEFLVSFYNNEISEKSEIFDDQFSVERPDGSNFTLKIRSTKLEDSAMYFCASQVGGIEQYFGPGTRLTVT.

This clonotype turned up a few times. CDR3 loop: CSGGGKSNQPQHF. In DNA form, the CDR3 reads TGCAGTGGGGGGGGAAAGAGCAATCAGCCCCAGCATTTT. V is TRBV20-1 and J is TRBJ1-5; TRBD1 is a possible D gene (5 bases). Germline CDR1 DFQATT, CDR2 SNEGSKA (reference sequence). The CDR3 spans 13 residues. The V and J ends lost 7 bases and 1 base respectively, with 11 bases between them.

This clonotype was counted only a few times. The chain joins TRBV4-2 to TRBJ2-1; either TRBD1 or TRBD2 may fit D (5 bases each). CDR3 length: 15 residues. V was clipped by 1 base and J by 6 bases, with 13 bases between them. Germline CDR1 reads LGHNA; CDR2 reads YNFKEQ. The CDR3 region has the DNA TGTGCCAGCAGCCAAGGGGACGGGACCCTCAATGAGCAGTTCTTC. Translation gives CASSQGDGTLNEQFF.

The V call is TRBV2, the J call TRBJ1-5; tentatively, D is TRBD1 (5 bases). The CDR3 contains 14 residues. V lost 6 bases, J lost 3 bases, and 12 bases lay in between. The germline V gene encodes CDR1 SNHLY and CDR2 FYNNEI. CDR3 region: CASSQQVPNQPQHF. CDR3 nucleotides: TGTGCCAGCAGCCAACAGGTACCCAATCAGCCCCAGCATTTT.

The genes are TRBV4-2 and TRBJ2-2, with D possibly called TRBD1 or TRBD2 (5 bases each). This CDR3 region has 22 residues. The germline gives CDR1 LGHNA, CDR2 YNFKEQ. V was clipped by 4 bases and J by 1 base, with 31 bases between them. Here the CDR3 reads CASSPHLGVADDMKMNTGELFF. In DNA, the CDR3 is TGTGCCAGCAGCCCCCATCTGGGGGTAGCTGACGATATGAAAATGAACACCGGGGAGCTGTTTTTT.

The chain has TRBV3-1 and TRBJ2-1, with D perhaps being TRBD1 or TRBD2 (5 bases each). This CDR3 is 15 amino acids long. Germline values: CDR1 LGHDT, CDR2 YNNKEL (reference sequence). V was clipped by 3 bases and J by 3 bases, with 12 bases between them. CDR3 loop: CASSQGPQHYNEQFF. CDR3 DNA sequence: TGTGCCAGCAGCCAGGGACCCCAGCACTACAATGAGCAGTTCTTC.

The chain employs TRBV20-1 and TRBJ1-1; TRBD1 is a possible D gene (6 bases). The germline CDR1 and CDR2 sequences are DFQATT and SNEGSKA (reference sequence). V lost 0 bases and J lost 8, with 13 bases in between. This CDR3 is built from 13 residues. The CDR3 nucleotides are TGCAGTGCTAGAGATTCCGCCGGGACAGAAGCTTTCTTT. Its translation is CSARDSAGTEAFF.

The chain joins TRBV5-1 to TRBJ1-6; 8 bases are a match to TRBD1. The V gene end was trimmed by 7 bases and the J gene end by 10 bases; junction bases not matched to a gene: 7. CDR1 is SGHRS and CDR2 is YFSETQ in the germline V gene. The CDR3 is 13 amino acids. The CDR3 coding sequence is TGCGCCAGCGCCCCACAGGGGGGGTCACCCCTCCACTTT. It yields the protein CASAPQGGSPLHF. Supplemented by reference TRBV5-1 and TRBJ1-6, the full variable domain reads KAGVTQTPRYLIKTRGQQVTLSCSPISGHRSVSWYQQTPGQGLQFLFEYFSETQRNKGNFPGRFSGRQFSNSRSEMNVSTLELGDSALYLCASAPQGGSPLHFGNGTRLTVT.

This clonotype was recorded a few times. V usage is TRBV5-1 and J usage is TRBJ1-2; 10 bases match TRBD1. The CDR3 is 16 residues long. CDR1 SGHRS and CDR2 YFSETQ come from the germline V gene. V trimming: 4 bases; J trimming: 6 bases; junction bases outside the gene matches: 12. As DNA, the CDR3 is TGCGCCAGCAGCGCCTACCCCGGGACAGGGGCGGATGGCTACACCTTC. It encodes CASSAYPGTGADGYTF.

The rearrangement joins TRBV5-1 to TRBJ2-1; 10 bases fit TRBD2. The CDR3 spans 16 residues. Germline V gives CDR1 SGHRS, CDR2 YFSETQ. V was clipped by 5 bases and J by 6 bases; unmatched bases: 11. This CDR3 reads CASRPLAGGTLNEQFF. The CDR3 nucleotides read TGCGCCAGCAGACCATTAGCGGGGGGAACTCTCAATGAGCAGTTCTTC.

A few counts support this clonotype. The chain has TRBV15 and TRBJ2-1; 8 positions agree with TRBD2. Germline CDR1 reads LNHNV; CDR2 reads YYDKDF (reference sequence). V dropped 7 bases and J dropped 7; count of bases not matched to a gene: 6. The CDR3 spans 13 residues. CDR3: CATMVAGWNEQFF. The CDR3, as DNA: TGTGCCACCATGGTAGCGGGGTGGAATGAGCAGTTCTTC. Combining the CDR3 with reference TRBV15 and TRBJ2-1 gives the whole variable domain DAMVIQNPRYQVTQFGKPVTLSCSQTLNHNVMYWYQQKSSQAPKLLFHYYDKDFNNEADTPDNFQSRRPNTSFCFLDIRSPGLGDTAMYLCATMVAGWNEQFFGPGTRLTVL.

Notes on this clonotype: The junction differs from germline at one of its ends, possibly a read error. The chain has TRBV20-1 and TRBJ2-7; D remains unclear. There are 12 residues in the CDR3. Germline values: CDR1 DFQATT, CDR2 SNEGSKA (reference sequence). CDR3 in DNA: TGCAGTGCTGGAGATTACTCCTACGAGCAGTACTTC. Amino acids: CSAGDYSYEQYF.

The genes are TRBV25-1 and TRBJ1-1; D possibly corresponds to TRBD1 (5 bases). CDR1 is MGHDK and CDR2 is SYGVNS in the germline V gene. CDR3 length equals 16 residues. The V end lost 8 bases, the J end lost 3 bases, and 22 bases lay between the germline ends. The CDR3 loop reads CASEGRIPRWDTEAFF. The DNA of the CDR3 is TGTGCCAGCGAGGGGCGGATCCCGCGCTGGGACACTGAAGCTTTCTTT.

The rearrangement links TRBV10-3 to TRBJ2-7; possibly TRBD1 or TRBD2 for D (5 bases each). Per the germline V gene, CDR1 is ENHRY and CDR2 is SYGVKD. The germline V and J ends were trimmed by 11 bases and 7 bases, with 21 bases remaining between them. The CDR3 runs to 13 residues. The CDR3 spells CAVSSGPNNEQYF. CDR3 nucleotides: TGTGCCGTAAGTTCGGGACCAAACAATGAGCAGTACTTC.

The CDR3 reads CASSLQQGQWTYEQYF. Written as DNA, the CDR3 is TGCGCCAGCAGCTTGCAACAGGGCCAATGGACCTACGAGCAGTACTTC. The chain combines TRBV5-1 with TRBJ2-7; D perhaps matches TRBD1 (6 bases). V dropped 1 base and J dropped 2 bases, with 16 bases sitting between them. The CDR3 is 16 residues long. The germline V gene encodes CDR1 SGHRS and CDR2 YFSETQ.

The rearrangement joins TRBV12-3 or TRBV12-4 to TRBJ2-2, with TRBD2 matching over 7 bases. Trimming removed 4 bases from V and 1 base from J; junction bases left unmatched: 9. The CDR3 totals 17 residues. The CDR3 is CASSYALAGVNTGELFF. In DNA form, the CDR3 reads TGTGCCAGCAGTTATGCTCTGGCGGGAGTGAACACCGGGGAGCTGTTTTTT.

The rearrangement links TRBV12-5 to TRBJ2-3; D is perhaps TRBD1 (5 bases). V dropped 7 bases and J dropped 0 bases, with 11 bases sitting between them. This CDR3 has 14 amino acids. Germline V gene data show CDR1 as LGHNT and CDR2 as FRNRAP. The CDR3, as DNA: TGTGCTAGTGCCGGCAGGGTAAGCACAGATACGCAGTATTTT. Amino acids: CASAGRVSTDTQYF.

The V call is TRBV7-9, the J call TRBJ2-1; 12 nucleotides agree with TRBD2. This CDR3 has 18 residues. Germline V gene lookup returns CDR1 SEHNR and CDR2 FQNEAQ (reference sequence). The V segment lost 2 bases and the J segment 3 bases; nucleotides outside the gene matches: 8. This CDR3 reads CASSLLSSGGAHYNEQFF. The CDR3 nucleotides read TGTGCCAGCAGCTTATTGTCTAGCGGGGGGGCCCACTACAATGAGCAGTTCTTC.

A remark on this clonotype: It is likely a read error, because the conserved phenylalanine at the end of the CDR3 is missing. This chain connects TRBV28 to TRBJ1-5, with a possible D match to TRBD1 (5 bases). CDR3 length: 17 amino acids. The V gene's germline CDR1 is MDHEN and CDR2 SYDVKM. V dropped 5 bases and J dropped 1 base, with 18 bases sitting between them. The CDR3 coding sequence is TGTGCCAGCAGTAGGGGCCCCAAAGCACCGAGCAATCAGCCCCAGCATCTT. This gives the protein CASSRGPKAPSNQPQHL.

A few counts support this clonotype. The CDR3 nucleotides read TGTGCCAGCAGCAGGAGACTAGCGGGAGCAGATACGCAGTATTTT. Translated, it gives CASSRRLAGADTQYF. This chain uses TRBV27 with TRBJ2-3; 12 bases are shared with TRBD2. With V trimmed by 6 bases and J by 4 bases, 5 bases remained unmatched. CDR1 MNHEY and CDR2 SMNVEV come from the germline V gene (reference sequence). This CDR3 is built from 15 residues.

To note about this clonotype: Sequence at one end of the junction differs from germline and may be a read error. The chain carries TRBV4-1 and TRBJ1-4, with TRBD1 as a possible D gene (6 bases). CDR1 is MGHRA and CDR2 is YSYEKL in the germline V gene. This CDR3 is 16 amino acids long. The CDR3 region is CASSLGVRTALEELFF. CDR3 nucleotide sequence: TGCGCCAGCAGCCTTGGCGTTAGGACAGCCCTTGAAGAACTGTTTTTT.

This chain uses TRBV2 with TRBJ1-1; D is ambiguous. Germline lookup yields CDR1 SNHLY and CDR2 FYNNEI. Trimming removed 7 bases at V and 1 base at J, with 7 bases between. This CDR3 contains 12 residues. CDR3 in DNA: TGTGCCAGCATCCCAGCGAACACTGAAGCTTTCTTT. Residues: CASIPANTEAFF.

In regard to this clonotype: One junction end does not reproduce the germline sequence, and a read error may be involved. The rearrangement links TRBV7-9 to TRBJ2-1, with 10 bases fitting TRBD2. The CDR3 runs 18 residues. Germline loops: CDR1 SEHNR, CDR2 FQNEAQ (reference sequence). As DNA, the CDR3 is TGTGCCGGCAGCTTAGCCCTAGCGGGAGTGAGATCCTACAATGAGCAGTTCTTC. Protein: CAGSLALAGVRSYNEQFF. Filled out from reference TRBV7-9 and TRBJ2-1, the complete variable domain reads DTGVSQNPRHKITKRGQNVTFRCDPISEHNRLYWYRQTLGQGPEFLTYFQNEAQLEKSRLLSDRFSAERPKGSFSTLEIQRTEQGDSAMYLCAGSLALAGVRSYNEQFFGPGTRLTVL.